The 15 T cell receptor beta chains below all came from one sample that was sequenced in a study of blood T cell repertoires in COVID-19. Some clones are missing from TCRdb's copy, which holds only in-frame ones; the method was immunoSEQ multiplex PCR. Of about 210,000 clones listed, approximately 82% were seen once; the top ten hold 2.9%. The sequenced sample consisted of peripheral blood. The receptors here all came from a man between 45 and 60 years old with active or convalescent COVID-19.

This clone was seen more than once but under ten times. This chain links TRBV29-1 with TRBJ1-2, with 9 bases aligning to TRBD1. This CDR3 comprises 17 residues. Trimming removed 1 base from V and 3 bases from J; junction bases left unmatched: 12. Germline assignment: CDR1 SQVTM and CDR2 ANQGSEA. The CDR3 reads CSVEGGTGLDIHYGYTF. CDR3 nucleotide sequence: TGCAGCGTTGAAGGGGGGACAGGGTTGGATATACACTATGGCTACACCTTC. Looking up the rest from reference TRBV29-1 and TRBJ1-2 gives the full variable domain: SAVISQKPSRDICQRGTSLTIQCQVDSQVTMMFWYRQQPGQSLTLIATANQGSEATYESGFVIDKFPISRPNLTFSTLTVSNMSPEDSSIYLCSVEGGTGLDIHYGYTFGSGTRLTVV.

This chain links TRBV25-1 with TRBJ1-2, with D perhaps matching TRBD1 (6 bases). Germline V gene lookup returns CDR1 MGHDK and CDR2 SYGVNS. The CDR3 totals 17 residues. Deletions cut 3 bases from V and 1 base from J, with 18 bases between. CDR3 nucleotides: TGTGCCAGCAGTGAGACGGGCAGGGGCGCTTTTAACTATGGCTACACCTTC. Amino acid sequence: CASSETGRGAFNYGYTF.

The chain is built from TRBV6-5 and TRBJ1-3; the D is unclear. V was shortened by 7 bases and J by 0 bases, with 10 bases between the two germline ends. This CDR3 is built from 14 residues. CDR1 is MNHEY and CDR2 is SVGAGI in the germline V gene. CDR3 sequence (DNA): TGTGCCAGCACCTTACAGAACTCTGGAAACACCATATATTTT. Translation: CASTLQNSGNTIYF.

J is TRBJ2-5 and V is TRBV5-4; 11 bases are shared with TRBD2. Germline values: CDR1 SGHNT, CDR2 YYREEE (reference sequence). Germline trimming cut 1 base from V and 5 bases from J; bases unmatched to any gene: 4. This CDR3 has 15 residues. CDR3 DNA: TGTGCCAGCAGCTTGACTAGCGGGAGCGGTGAGACCCAGTACTTC. Its protein is CASSLTSGSGETQYF. The full variable domain, completed using reference TRBV5-4 and TRBJ2-5, is ETGVTQSPTHLIKTRGQQVTLRCSSQSGHNTVSWYQQALGQGPQFIFQYYREEENGRGNFPPRFSGLQFPNYSSELNVNALELDDSALYLCASSLTSGSGETQYFGPGTRLLVL.

The rearrangement uses TRBV5-5 and TRBJ2-7; tentatively, D is TRBD2 (5 bases). Trimming removed 0 bases from V and 2 bases from J, with 9 bases in between. Germline-derived CDR1 and CDR2 are SGHKS and YYEKEE (reference sequence). This CDR3 is 14 amino acids long. The CDR3 coding sequence is TGTGCCAGCAGCTTGGGCGTGGGAGCCTACGAGCAGTACTTC. It encodes CASSLGVGAYEQYF.

CDR3 DNA sequence: TGCAGCGTTACAGGGGGCGCGAAGGGCTACACCTTC. Protein sequence: CSVTGGAKGYTF. The V and J genes are TRBV29-1 and TRBJ1-2; 9 bases are shared with TRBD1. Trimming took 5 bases from V and 8 from J; bases not matched to a gene: 6. Germline lookup yields CDR1 SQVTM and CDR2 ANQGSEA. The CDR3 sequence is 12 residues long. The full variable domain, rest sourced from reference TRBV29-1 and TRBJ1-2, is SAVISQKPSRDICQRGTSLTIQCQVDSQVTMMFWYRQQPGQSLTLIATANQGSEATYESGFVIDKFPISRPNLTFSTLTVSNMSPEDSSIYLCSVTGGAKGYTFGSGTRLTVV.

The genes are TRBV28 and TRBJ1-5, with 7 positions matching TRBD1. This CDR3 is built from 15 residues. Germline trimming cut 6 bases from V and 3 bases from J; bases unmatched to any gene: 8. The germline gives CDR1 MDHEN, CDR2 SYDVKM. The CDR3 loop reads CASSPPDRLNQPQHF. Written as DNA, the CDR3 is TGTGCCAGCAGCCCCCCGGACAGGCTCAATCAGCCCCAGCATTTT. The variable domain in full, completed from reference TRBV28 and TRBJ1-5, reads DVKVTQSSRYLVKRTGEKVFLECVQDMDHENMFWYRQDPGLGLRLIYFSYDVKMKEKGDIPEGYSVSREKKERFSLILESASTNQTSMYLCASSPPDRLNQPQHFGDGTRLSIL.

The gene calls are TRBV29-1 and TRBJ1-2; D not resolved. Trimming shortened V by 7 bases and J by 4 bases, and 10 bases separated the two germline ends. The CDR3 totals 11 residues. From germline, CDR1 is SQVTM and CDR2 ANQGSEA. Here the CDR3 reads CSARDIYGYTF. Here the CDR3 DNA reads TGCAGCGCCCGGGATATCTATGGCTACACCTTC.

This rearrangement joins TRBV20-1 to TRBJ2-7; weak D call: TRBD2 (6 bases). CDR3 length: 16 residues. Per the germline V gene, CDR1 is DFQATT and CDR2 is SNEGSKA (reference sequence). V was trimmed by 3 bases and J by 1 base, leaving 19 bases between them. CDR3 protein: CSASPLIGRGSYEQYF. The DNA of the CDR3 is TGCAGTGCTAGTCCCCTCATAGGGCGGGGATCCTACGAGCAGTACTTC.

As for this clone: Its ends do not fully match the called genes, so a read error is possible. This specimen includes other DNA sequences encoding the same CDR3. The rearrangement uses TRBV5-1 and TRBJ2-5, with D possibly matching TRBD1 (7 bases). Germline CDR1 is SGHRS and CDR2 is YFSETQ. The CDR3 is 14 residues long. This CDR3 is CASSLGQGGETQYF. For the CDR3, the DNA is TGCGCCAGCAGTTTGGGGCAGGGGGGAGAGACCCAGTACTTC.

J is TRBJ2-4 and V is TRBV9; 8 bases line up with TRBD1. The CDR3 extends over 15 amino acids. Per germline, CDR1 SGDLS and CDR2 YYNGEE. The ends lost 3 bases at V and 3 bases at J; junction bases unmatched: 5. The CDR3 DNA follows: TGTGCCAGCAGCGATGGACAGGGAGGCAAAAACATTCAGTACTTC. This sequence encodes CASSDGQGGKNIQYF.

This clone was recorded only once. This chain connects TRBV19 to TRBJ1-2, with 7 bases lining up with TRBD1. Germline lookup yields CDR1 LNHDA and CDR2 SQIVND (reference sequence). There are 14 residues in the CDR3. V was pared by 7 bases and J by 2 bases, with 7 bases of the junction left unmatched. The CDR3 loop is CASKPGGTNYGYTF. The DNA for the CDR3 is TGTGCCAGTAAACCAGGGGGTACCAACTATGGCTACACCTTC.

The chain is built from TRBV19 and TRBJ2-1; TRBD2 matches at 11 bases. Trimming at V came to 5 bases and at J to 7 bases, leaving 7 bases not matched to a gene. Germline CDR1 reads LNHDA; CDR2 reads SQIVND (reference sequence). The CDR3 is 15 residues long. CDR3 sequence (DNA): TGTGCCAGTAGTGGTCTAGCGGGGGGCGGGAATGAGCAGTTCTTC. Translated, it gives CASSGLAGGGNEQFF.

The chain is built from TRBV28 and TRBJ1-2, with 10 bases aligning to TRBD1. The CDR3 is made up of 16 amino acids. Germline V gene lookup returns CDR1 MDHEN and CDR2 SYDVKM. The V gene end was trimmed by 2 bases and the J gene end by 4 bases; junction bases not matched to a gene: 7. The CDR3 DNA sequence: TGTGCCAGCAGTTTACTAGCCGGGACAGGGGTCTATGGCTACACCTTC. Translating it yields CASSLLAGTGVYGYTF.

The chain uses TRBV5-6 and TRBJ2-2; TRBD1 is a possible D gene (6 bases). Germline V CDR1 and CDR2: SGHDT, YYEEEE. The CDR3 runs to 17 residues. With 4 bases removed from V and 1 base from J, the gap between germline ends came to 17 bases. CDR3 in amino acids: CASSQTTQTGNTGELFF. The CDR3 region has the DNA TGTGCCAGCAGCCAAACCACCCAGACAGGGAACACCGGGGAGCTGTTTTTT. The variable domain in full, completed from reference TRBV5-6 and TRBJ2-2, reads DAGVTQSPTHLIKTRGQQVTLRCSPKSGHDTVSWYQQALGQGPQFIFQYYEEEERQRGNFPDRFSGHQFPNYSSELNVNALLLGDSALYLCASSQTTQTGNTGELFFGEGSRLTVL.